This note documents a single T cell receptor beta chain sequence. Antigen unknown. The record originates from a study of beta chain features in type 1 diabetes. Every isolated RNA sample was fully reverse transcribed, so sequencing captured expressed TCRB transcripts. Produced via immunoSEQ multiplex PCR; TCRdb's table is partial and in-frame only. The table shows about 390,000 clones, with around 10% occurring only once. Unmatched junction bases numbered 5, after V lost 6 bases and J lost 2 bases. The germline V gene has CDR1 MNHNY and CDR2 SVGAGI (reference sequence). The CDR3 covers 15 residues. Study-level points and caveats: Patients showed naive, central memory and Treg TCRB repertoires that appeared more similar than those of healthy donors. When Type 1 diabetes patients were examined, their TCRB CDR3s proved moderately but significantly shorter in all four CD4+ subsets. Patients and controls would share equally any PCR tilt toward shorter templates. Insertions at VDJ junctions were less frequent in type 1 diabetes patients. These patients also deleted more nucleotides at the same junctions.

The TCR was taken from a man aged 25 to 45 with type 1 diabetes. V is TRBV6-6 and J is TRBJ2-1, with TRBD1 identical over 9 bases. The sequencing sample was made of central memory CD4+ T cells from blood. CDR3 in DNA: TGTGCCAGCAGCCGAGGGACAGGGCCCTACAATGAGCAGTTCTTC. The encoded protein is CASSRGTGPYNEQFF.